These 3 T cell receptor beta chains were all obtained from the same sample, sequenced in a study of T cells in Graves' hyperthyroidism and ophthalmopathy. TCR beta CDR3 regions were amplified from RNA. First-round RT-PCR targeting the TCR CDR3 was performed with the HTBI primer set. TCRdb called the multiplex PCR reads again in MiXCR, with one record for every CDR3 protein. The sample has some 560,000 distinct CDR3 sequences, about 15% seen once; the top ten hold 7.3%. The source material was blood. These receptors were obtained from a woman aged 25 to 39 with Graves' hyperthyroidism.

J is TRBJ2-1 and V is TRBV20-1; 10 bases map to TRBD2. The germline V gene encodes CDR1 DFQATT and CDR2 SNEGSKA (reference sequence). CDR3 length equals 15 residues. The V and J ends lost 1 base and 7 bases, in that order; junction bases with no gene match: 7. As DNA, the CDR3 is TGCAGTGCTAGAGTTCTAGCGGGAGCCTCGAATGAGCAGTTCTTC. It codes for CSARVLAGASNEQFF.

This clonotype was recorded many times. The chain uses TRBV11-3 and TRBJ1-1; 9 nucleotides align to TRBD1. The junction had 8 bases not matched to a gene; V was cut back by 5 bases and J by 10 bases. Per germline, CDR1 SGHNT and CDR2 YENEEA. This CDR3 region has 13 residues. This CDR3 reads CASSVGTGSLAFF. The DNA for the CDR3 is TGTGCCAGCAGCGTCGGGACAGGGTCGCTAGCTTTCTTT.

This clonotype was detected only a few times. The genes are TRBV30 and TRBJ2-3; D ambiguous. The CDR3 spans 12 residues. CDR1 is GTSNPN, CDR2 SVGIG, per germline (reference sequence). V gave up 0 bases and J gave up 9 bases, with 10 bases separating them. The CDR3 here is CAWSVDQGTQYF. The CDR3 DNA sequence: TGTGCCTGGAGTGTTGATCAAGGGACGCAGTATTTT.